Below are 20 T cell receptor beta chains sequenced from a single sample in a study of siplizumab effects on memory and regulatory T cells. Some clones are missing from TCRdb's copy, which holds only in-frame ones; the method was immunoSEQ multiplex PCR. The table lists more than 90,000 clones, around 90% of them singletons. Sequenced: non-Treg CD4+ T cells sorted from blood. These receptors all stem from a human donor in good health.

The chain is built from TRBV30 and TRBJ2-2, with 8 bases identical to TRBD2. CDR1 is GTSNPN and CDR2 is SVGIG in the germline V gene (reference sequence). CDR3 length: 14 amino acids. V lost 4 bases, J lost 3 bases, and 4 bases stayed unmatched. CDR3 in amino acids: CAWIIAGYTGELFF. CDR3 sequence (DNA): TGTGCCTGGATCATAGCGGGATACACCGGGGAGCTGTTTTTT.

V gene TRBV7-3 combines with J gene TRBJ1-1, with a possible D match to TRBD1 (6 bases). Germline CDR1 SGHTA, CDR2 FQGTGA. V was clipped by 2 bases and J by 5 bases, with 12 bases between them. The CDR3 extends over 14 amino acids. The CDR3 DNA reads as TGTGCCAGCAGCTTAGGGGGCCGGGGGACTGAAGCTTTCTTT. Its protein product is CASSLGGRGTEAFF.

This chain joins TRBV19 and TRBJ2-5, with 8 bases lining up with TRBD2. Germline CDR1 is LNHDA and CDR2 is SQIVND (reference sequence). CDR3 length: 14 residues. V lost 6 bases, J lost 2 bases, and 5 bases stayed unmatched. In nucleotides, the CDR3 is TGTGCCAGTAGAGCGGGCGGGGGGCAAGAGACCCAGTACTTC. Translated: CASRAGGGQETQYF. The full variable domain, rest sourced from reference TRBV19 and TRBJ2-5, is DGGITQSPKYLFRKEGQNVTLSCEQNLNHDAMYWYRQDPGQGLRLIYYSQIVNDFQKGDIAEGYSVSREKKESFPLTVTSAQKNPTAFYLCASRAGGGQETQYFGPGTRLLVL.

This clone was detected once. The rearrangement joins TRBV19 to TRBJ2-3; D could derive from TRBD1 or TRBD2 (5 bases each). The germline V gene has CDR1 LNHDA and CDR2 SQIVND (reference sequence). The germline V and J ends were trimmed by 0 bases and 4 bases, with 14 bases remaining between them. CDR3 size: 16 residues. The CDR3 spells CASSIDGRGRSDTQYF. The CDR3, as DNA: TGTGCCAGTAGTATAGATGGTCGGGGACGGTCAGATACGCAGTATTTT. The full variable domain, its missing parts supplied by reference TRBV19 and TRBJ2-3, is DGGITQSPKYLFRKEGQNVTLSCEQNLNHDAMYWYRQDPGQGLRLIYYSQIVNDFQKGDIAEGYSVSREKKESFPLTVTSAQKNPTAFYLCASSIDGRGRSDTQYFGPGTRLTVL.

This clone came up a few times. The gene calls are TRBV6-5 and TRBJ2-2, with 7 bases matching TRBD1. The CDR3 has 12 residues. Trimming at V came to 7 bases and at J to 7 bases, leaving 3 bases not matched to a gene. The germline V gene encodes CDR1 MNHEY and CDR2 SVGAGI. CDR3 coding DNA: TGTGCCAGCAATACAGGGGTCGGGGAGCTGTTTTTT. It is translated as CASNTGVGELFF.

This rearrangement joins TRBV7-3 to TRBJ2-3; D gene ambiguous. The CDR3 has 14 amino acids. Germline V gene lookup returns CDR1 SGHTA and CDR2 FQGTGA. Trimming took 2 bases from V and 4 from J, leaving 10 bases between them. As DNA, the CDR3 is TGTGCCAGCAGCTTATCGGGTGGCGCAGATACGCAGTATTTT. Its translation is CASSLSGGADTQYF.

This clone came up a few times. The chain joins TRBV12-5 to TRBJ1-5; no reliable D call. Per the germline V gene, CDR1 is LGHNT and CDR2 is FRNRAP. This CDR3 spans 11 amino acids. Trimming cost V 3 bases and J 9 bases, with 6 bases left between them. CDR3 nucleotides: TGTGCTAGTGGTTTCGGGAGGCCCCAGCATTTT. Its translation is CASGFGRPQHF.

This chain uses TRBV11-3 with TRBJ2-3, with 9 nucleotides matching TRBD2. This CDR3 has 15 residues. V was clipped by 2 bases and J by 5 bases; unmatched bases: 5. Germline CDR1 is SGHNT and CDR2 is YENEEA. This CDR3 reads CASSLRLAGLDTQYF. The CDR3 DNA sequence: TGTGCCAGCAGCTTAAGGCTAGCGGGACTAGATACGCAGTATTTT.

The chain combines TRBV7-3 with TRBJ2-2; D is perhaps TRBD1 or TRBD2 (5 bases each). Trimming removed 5 bases from V and 3 bases from J, with 13 bases in between. This CDR3 is built from 15 residues. CDR1 is SGHTA, CDR2 FQGTGA, per germline. In DNA, the CDR3 is TGTGCCAGCAGCCCCGGGGCAAGATACACCGGGGAGCTGTTTTTT. Translating it yields CASSPGARYTGELFF.

This clone was observed a single time. The CDR3 sequence is CASSLVAGTYEQYF. CDR3 nucleotide sequence: TGTGCCAGCAGCTTAGTAGCCGGAACCTACGAGCAGTACTTC. The chain uses TRBV7-2 and TRBJ2-7, with no clear D. This CDR3 is 14 amino acids long. Germline CDR1 and CDR2: SGHTA and FQGNSA. V lost 1 base, J lost 2 bases, and 9 bases lay in between. Full variable domain (remainder filled in from reference TRBV7-2 and TRBJ2-7): GAGVSQSPSNKVTEKGKDVELRCDPISGHTALYWYRQSLGQGLEFLIYFQGNSAPDKSGLPSDRFSAERTGGSVSTLTIQRTQQEDSAVYLCASSLVAGTYEQYFGPGTRLTVT.

J is TRBJ1-4 and V is TRBV5-8, with TRBD1 as a possible D gene (6 bases). Germline V CDR1 and CDR2: SGHTS, YDEGEE. V shed 0 bases and J shed 4 bases, with 10 bases lying between them. CDR3 size: 15 residues. The CDR3 DNA follows: TGTGCCAGCAGCTTGGCCAGGGACATTAATGAAAAACTGTTTTTT. Protein sequence: CASSLARDINEKLFF.

Of note for this clone: A read error may account for a junction end that differs from germline. The chain recombines TRBV7-7 with TRBJ2-5; D may be TRBD2 (6 bases). CDR1 and CDR2 from the germline V gene are SSHAT and FNYEAQ (reference sequence). This CDR3 has 16 amino acids. DNA for the CDR3: TGTGCTAGCAGCTTAGGGCATGGTAGCGGCCAAGAGACCCAGTACTTC. It codes for CASSLGHGSGQETQYF.

J is TRBJ1-1 and V is TRBV20-1; D uncertain. This CDR3 region has 11 residues. Trimming shortened V by 5 bases and J by 5 bases, and 9 bases separated the two germline ends. In germline, CDR1 is DFQATT, CDR2 SNEGSKA (reference sequence). CDR3 in DNA: TGCAGTGCTCTCCCTTATACTGAAGCTTTCTTT. Its protein product is CSALPYTEAFF.

The chain links TRBV30 to TRBJ1-3; 7 positions agree with TRBD1. CDR1 GTSNPN and CDR2 SVGIG come from the germline V gene (reference sequence). V lost 0 bases to trimming and J lost 2 bases; unmatched junction nucleotides: 4. This CDR3 contains 15 residues. CDR3 sequence: CAWSVNRGPGNTIYF. CDR3 bases: TGTGCCTGGAGTGTAAACAGGGGTCCTGGAAACACCATATATTTT.

The rearrangement uses TRBV7-2 and TRBJ2-7; TRBD2 agrees at 11 bases. CDR3 length equals 15 residues. From germline, CDR1 is SGHTA and CDR2 FQGNSA. The junction had 11 bases not matched to a gene; V was cut back by 6 bases and J by 7 bases. The CDR3 DNA reads TGTGCCAGCAGTTCCTTTAGCGGGAGGGGAGGAGAGCAGTACTTC. Protein sequence: CASSSFSGRGGEQYF.

V usage is TRBV5-1 and J usage is TRBJ2-5; possibly TRBD1 for D (6 bases). The germline V gene has CDR1 SGHRS and CDR2 YFSETQ. V was cut by 6 bases and J by 0 bases, with 15 bases left in between. This CDR3 comprises 15 residues. This chain's CDR3 is CASNMGAPYQETQYF. The CDR3, as DNA: TGCGCCAGCAACATGGGGGCCCCCTACCAAGAGACCCAGTACTTC.

This chain uses TRBV5-4 with TRBJ2-3; D is uncertain. The V end was cut by 0 bases, the J end by 2 bases, with 4 bases between. This CDR3 is built from 13 residues. Germline V gene data show CDR1 as SGHNT and CDR2 as YYREEE (reference sequence). CDR3 coding DNA: TGTGCCAGCAGCTTGGAGAACACAGATACGCAGTATTTT. This codes for CASSLENTDTQYF.

The V call is TRBV23-1, the J call TRBJ1-3; D is unclear. TRBV23-1 carries the ORF label, with uncertain function. CDR3 size: 16 residues. V lost 4 bases to trimming and J lost 0 bases, with 13 bases between them. The CDR3: CASSRGGHTSGNTIYF. CDR3 nucleotide sequence: TGCGCCAGCAGTCGTGGCGGGCATACCTCTGGAAACACCATATATTTT.

This chain joins TRBV7-2 and TRBJ2-3; D is possibly TRBD1 (6 bases). CDR3 length: 15 amino acids. The germline CDR1 and CDR2 sequences are SGHTA and FQGNSA. V was cut by 7 bases and J by 0 bases, with 14 bases left in between. The DNA for the CDR3 is TGTGCCAGCAACAGGGACGGCACTAGCACAGATACGCAGTATTTT. This sequence encodes CASNRDGTSTDTQYF.

The chain is built from TRBV6-1 and TRBJ1-3; D is perhaps TRBD1 (5 bases). Germline assignment: CDR1 MNHNS and CDR2 SASEGT. Trimming left V 7 bases short and J 4 bases short, with 8 bases between. CDR3 length: 12 residues. In DNA, the CDR3 is TGTGCCAGCATTTACAGGGGAAACACCATATATTTT. This gives the protein CASIYRGNTIYF.